The 32 T cell receptor beta chains reported below all come from one sample, sequenced in a study of OX40 agonist ivuxolimab in advanced cancers. Repertoires were generated with immunoSEQ multiplex PCR, while TCRdb's copy carries only in-frame clones and drops some. The table lists over 65,000 clones, around 80% of them singletons. This specimen was CD4+ or CD8+ T cells sorted from blood, taken in a trial of the OX40 agonist ivuxolimab. Source of these receptors: an adult with an advanced solid tumor such as melanoma, head and neck, liver or kidney cancer.

This clone was counted a few times. The chain links TRBV6-1 to TRBJ1-2; possibly TRBD1 for D (6 bases). From germline, CDR1 is MNHNS and CDR2 SASEGT. This CDR3 is built from 16 residues. Between the trimmed V and J ends, which lost 4 bases and 4 bases, there was a span of 19 bases. In nucleotides, the CDR3 is TGTGCCAGCAGTGCACTACGGACCAGGGGTTCCTATGGCTACACCTTC. The encoded protein is CASSALRTRGSYGYTF.

V and J are TRBV7-9 and TRBJ2-6; the D gene is possibly TRBD2 (6 bases). Germline CDR1 and CDR2: SEHNR and FQNEAQ (reference sequence). This CDR3 is built from 15 residues. Here the CDR3 DNA reads TGTGCTATGGGCGGGACCTACTCTGGGGCCAACGTCCTGACTTTC. Residues: CAMGGTYSGANVLTF.

This chain links TRBV9 with TRBJ1-2; a possible D gene is TRBD1 (5 bases). This CDR3 region has 13 residues. Germline CDR1 reads SGDLS; CDR2 reads YYNGEE. Trimming removed 7 bases from V and 7 bases from J, with 17 bases in between. DNA of the CDR3: TGTGCCAGCGGTCGGGAGGGACTGAGTGGCTACACCTTC. It is translated as CASGREGLSGYTF.

CDR3 loop: CASSVLDRAGGTEAFF. CDR3 sequence (DNA): TGTGCCAGCAGCGTATTGGACAGGGCAGGCGGAACTGAAGCTTTCTTT. The chain joins TRBV9 to TRBJ1-1, with 8 bases fitting TRBD1. Trimming took 1 base from V and 5 from J; bases not matched to a gene: 10. The CDR3 has 16 amino acids. Germline CDR1 reads SGDLS; CDR2 reads YYNGEE. The complete variable domain, with remaining parts taken from reference TRBV9 and TRBJ1-1, reads DSGVTQTPKHLITATGQRVTLRCSPRSGDLSVYWYQQSLDQGLQFLIQYYNGEERAKGNILERFSAQQFPDLHSELNLSSLELGDSALYFCASSVLDRAGGTEAFFGQGTRLTVV.

V gene TRBV7-2 combines with J gene TRBJ2-3; D unresolved. The V gene lost 1 base and the J gene lost 2 bases, with 10 bases spanning the gap. The germline V gene has CDR1 SGHTA and CDR2 FQGNSA. The CDR3 is 15 residues long. CDR3 protein: CASSLGWQVTDTQYF. The CDR3 coding sequence is TGTGCCAGCAGCTTAGGGTGGCAAGTCACAGATACGCAGTATTTT. The full variable domain, its missing parts supplied by reference TRBV7-2 and TRBJ2-3, is GAGVSQSPSNKVTEKGKDVELRCDPISGHTALYWYRQSLGQGLEFLIYFQGNSAPDKSGLPSDRFSAERTGGSVSTLTIQRTQQEDSAVYLCASSLGWQVTDTQYFGPGTRLTVL.

Written as DNA, the CDR3 is TGTGCCAGCAGCCGAGGAATAACCACAGATACGCAGTATTTT. It yields the protein CASSRGITTDTQYF. The gene calls are TRBV9 and TRBJ2-3, with unresolved D. From germline, CDR1 is SGDLS and CDR2 YYNGEE. This CDR3 comprises 14 residues. Trimming left V 4 bases short and J 2 bases short, with 11 bases between.

The chain is built from TRBV9 and TRBJ2-5, with D maybe TRBD1 (7 bases). CDR1 is SGDLS, CDR2 YYNGEE, per germline. The CDR3 loop spans 13 amino acids. The germline V and J ends were trimmed by 3 bases and 7 bases, with 13 bases remaining between them. Here the CDR3 reads CASSAGTAGTQYF. CDR3 sequence (DNA): TGTGCCAGCAGCGCCGGGACAGCGGGGACCCAGTACTTC.

V and J are TRBV4-1 and TRBJ2-2; D remains unclear. The CDR3 is made up of 13 amino acids. In germline, CDR1 is MGHRA, CDR2 YSYEKL. V was clipped by 3 bases and J by 4 bases, with 6 bases between them. The CDR3 sequence: CASSQEFTGELFF. DNA for the CDR3: TGCGCCAGCAGCCAGGAGTTCACCGGGGAGCTGTTTTTT.

DNA for the CDR3: TGTGCCAGCAGCCAAGATTCCAGCAGTAGCAATCAGCCCCAGCATTTT. It is translated as CASSQDSSSSNQPQHF. The chain joins TRBV4-2 to TRBJ1-5; the D is unclear. Per germline, CDR1 LGHNA and CDR2 YNFKEQ. Trimming cost V 0 bases and J 0 bases, with 9 bases left between them. CDR3 length equals 16 residues.

This chain joins TRBV28 and TRBJ1-2, with D unresolved. This CDR3 has 17 amino acids. CDR1 is MDHEN, CDR2 SYDVKM, per germline. V was clipped by 3 bases and J by 8 bases, with 25 bases between them. CDR3 DNA: TGTGCCAGCAGTTTGCTATCTAGCGGACTTCTCCCGCGAGGCTACACCTTC. It is translated as CASSLLSSGLLPRGYTF.

There are a few counts of this clone. V usage is TRBV4-1 and J usage is TRBJ1-4, with D unclear. The V gene's germline CDR1 is MGHRA and CDR2 YSYEKL. V lost 2 bases and J lost 3, with 7 bases in between. The CDR3 sequence is 14 residues long. CDR3 in amino acids: CASSQQVPNEKLFF. In DNA, the CDR3 is TGCGCCAGCAGCCAACAGGTCCCTAATGAAAAACTGTTTTTT.

The chain employs TRBV2 and TRBJ2-5, with 11 bases lining up with TRBD1. The CDR3 has 14 residues. CDR1 SNHLY and CDR2 FYNNEI come from the germline V gene. V lost 6 bases and J lost 2; bases outside the gene matches: 2. CDR3 region: CASSGTGGQETQYF. CDR3 nucleotides: TGTGCCAGCAGCGGGACAGGGGGGCAAGAGACCCAGTACTTC.

This rearrangement joins TRBV4-3 to TRBJ2-2; 13 nucleotides align to TRBD2. The CDR3 has 18 amino acids. With 1 base clipped from V and 7 bases from J, the junction kept 9 bases outside the gene matches. In germline, CDR1 is LGHNA, CDR2 YSLEER. The CDR3 loop is CASSQVGLAGVTVGELFF. CDR3 sequence (DNA): TGCGCCAGCAGCCAAGTAGGACTAGCGGGAGTTACTGTCGGGGAGCTGTTTTTT.

The chain carries TRBV6-5 and TRBJ2-2; 7 bases map to TRBD2. Per germline, CDR1 MNHEY and CDR2 SVGAGI. The CDR3 consists of 15 residues. V gave up 4 bases and J gave up 6 bases; unmatched junction bases: 8. In DNA, the CDR3 is TGTGCCAGCAGTTCACGACTAGCTTGGCCCGGGGAGCTGTTTTTT. Translation gives CASSSRLAWPGELFF.

The chain joins TRBV7-2 to TRBJ1-2; the D is unclear. Trimming shortened V by 5 bases and J by 6 bases, and 10 bases separated the two germline ends. Germline loops: CDR1 SGHTA, CDR2 FQGNSA. The CDR3 totals 12 residues. CDR3 DNA sequence: TGTGCCAGCAGCCAGGACGCCCATGGCTACACCTTC. This encodes CASSQDAHGYTF.

This clone appeared a single time. V gene TRBV11-2 combines with J gene TRBJ2-3; TRBD2 matches 8 bases. CDR3 length: 15 residues. Germline lookup yields CDR1 SGHAT and CDR2 FQNNGV. The J segment lost 2 bases and the V segment lost 6 bases, leaving 7 bases of the junction unmatched. The CDR3 here is CASSHTSGYTDTQYF. The CDR3 bases are TGTGCCAGCAGTCATACTAGCGGATACACAGATACGCAGTATTTT.

The rearrangement uses TRBV30 and TRBJ2-7; D not certain. From germline, CDR1 is GTSNPN and CDR2 SVGIG (reference sequence). V was shortened by 0 bases and J by 3 bases, with 9 bases between the two germline ends. The CDR3 extends over 13 amino acids. The CDR3 DNA follows: TGTGCCTGGAGTGTAGTAGGGTACTACGAGCAGTACTTC. Its translation is CAWSVVGYYEQYF.

The chain recombines TRBV5-4 with TRBJ1-2, with TRBD1 matching 7 bases. The trim removed 7 bases at V and 5 bases at J, leaving 8 bases unmatched. Per germline, CDR1 SGHNT and CDR2 YYREEE (reference sequence). The CDR3 loop spans 13 amino acids. Here the CDR3 DNA reads TGTGCCAGCTCAAGACAGGGATCATATGGCTACACCTTC. It translates to CASSRQGSYGYTF.

This clone was seen a few times. V and J are TRBV7-9 and TRBJ2-2, with 13 nucleotides matching TRBD2. The V gene end was trimmed by 4 bases and the J gene end by 5 bases; junction bases not matched to a gene: 4. The length of the CDR3 is 16 residues. Germline CDR1 SEHNR, CDR2 FQNEAQ (reference sequence). The CDR3 DNA sequence: TGTGCCAGCAGCTACCGACTAGCGGGGGGTACCGGGGAGCTGTTTTTT. Amino acids: CASSYRLAGGTGELFF.

V and J are TRBV18 and TRBJ1-5; no clear D. This CDR3 spans 13 amino acids. With 2 bases removed from V and 8 bases from J, the gap between germline ends came to 10 bases. Germline V gene sequence: CDR1 KGHSH, CDR2 LQKENI. CDR3: CASSPRVWEPQHF. The CDR3 DNA follows: TGTGCCAGCTCACCAAGGGTTTGGGAGCCCCAGCATTTT.

V gene TRBV5-1 combines with J gene TRBJ2-3; 7 nucleotides agree with TRBD2. CDR1 is SGHRS and CDR2 is YFSETQ in the germline V gene. V lost 4 bases and J lost 5; bases outside the gene matches: 10. This CDR3 has 15 residues. Here the CDR3 reads CASSTMAGVVDTQYF. In DNA, the CDR3 is TGCGCCAGCAGCACCATGGCGGGGGTAGTAGATACGCAGTATTTT.

The V gene is TRBV5-1, the J gene TRBJ2-1, with D perhaps TRBD1 or TRBD2 (5 bases each). This CDR3 has 15 residues. Trimming stripped 0 bases from V and 9 bases from J, with 16 bases between. The germline CDR1 and CDR2 sequences are SGHRS and YFSETQ. The CDR3 bases are TGCGCCAGCAGCTTGGAGGCCAGGGCAGGGAGTGAGCAGTTCTTC. The encoded protein is CASSLEARAGSEQFF.

CDR3 DNA sequence: TGTGCCAGCAGTGACCTTAGGACAGGGCCCTACGAGCAGTACTTC. Encoded protein: CASSDLRTGPYEQYF. The rearrangement joins TRBV2 to TRBJ2-7, with 8 bases identical to TRBD1. Per the germline V gene, CDR1 is SNHLY and CDR2 is FYNNEI. After removal of 3 bases from V and 2 bases from J, the junction contained 6 bases not matched to a gene. The CDR3 totals 15 residues.

This chain links TRBV29-1 with TRBJ1-2; D gene uncertain. The V gene's germline CDR1 is SQVTM and CDR2 ANQGSEA. The CDR3 extends over 11 amino acids. The CDR3 nucleotides read TGCATCGGGGAAGAAAACTATGGCTACACCTTC. Translation gives CIGEENYGYTF.

This chain uses TRBV11-2 with TRBJ2-2; D gene unclear. Germline V lookup: CDR1 SGHAT, CDR2 FQNNGV. Trimming stripped 2 bases from V and 6 bases from J, with 7 bases between. The CDR3 is 13 residues long. CDR3 coding DNA: TGTGCCAGCAGCTTAAATCTCGCCGGGGAGCTGTTTTTT. Protein sequence: CASSLNLAGELFF. Drawing the rest from reference TRBV11-2 and TRBJ2-2, the complete variable domain is EAGVAQSPRYKIIEKRQSVAFWCNPISGHATLYWYQQILGQGPKLLIQFQNNGVVDDSQLPKDRFSAERLKGVDSTLKIQPAKLEDSAVYLCASSLNLAGELFFGEGSRLTVL.

This clone was seen only once. The chain combines TRBV27 with TRBJ2-5, with 8 positions matching TRBD2. The V and J ends lost 2 bases and 11 bases, in that order; junction bases with no gene match: 10. Per germline, CDR1 MNHEY and CDR2 SMNVEV (reference sequence). CDR3 length: 14 residues. CDR3 region: CASSLTSGSREQYF. CDR3 nucleotide sequence: TGTGCCAGCAGTTTAACCAGCGGGAGCCGGGAGCAGTACTTC.

The chain has TRBV5-6 and TRBJ2-7; possible D gene TRBD2, 6 bases. This CDR3 has 14 residues. Germline CDR1 and CDR2: SGHDT and YYEEEE. V lost 3 bases and J lost 0, with 10 bases in between. The CDR3 sequence: CASSSSAGSYEQYF. The CDR3 DNA reads TGTGCCAGCAGCTCCTCAGCGGGCTCCTACGAGCAGTACTTC.

As to this clone: Germline and junction disagree at one end, which may indicate a read error. The chain recombines TRBV6-5 with TRBJ1-1; D not resolved. This CDR3 is built from 15 residues. Germline lookup yields CDR1 MNHEY and CDR2 SVGAGI. CDR3 DNA sequence: TGTGCCAGCAGTAACTCCGGACTCCGGAACACTGAAGCTTTCTTT. This encodes CASSNSGLRNTEAFF.

This clone was counted a single time. The genes are TRBV6-5 and TRBJ2-1; TRBD2 might be the D (6 bases). The germline V gene has CDR1 MNHEY and CDR2 SVGAGI. The CDR3 runs 14 residues. V dropped 4 bases and J dropped 4 bases, with 11 bases sitting between them. The CDR3 sequence: CASSFGGVYNEQFF. Here the CDR3 DNA reads TGTGCCAGCAGTTTCGGCGGGGTATACAATGAGCAGTTCTTC.

This clone appeared once. J is TRBJ2-7 and V is TRBV5-1; no reliable D call. The germline V and J ends were trimmed by 4 bases and 2 bases, with 13 bases remaining between them. CDR1 and CDR2 (germline): SGHRS, YFSETQ. This CDR3 spans 14 amino acids. CDR3 bases: TGCGCCAGCAGCGCCGAAATCCCCGCCTACGAGCAGTACTTC. Translation gives CASSAEIPAYEQYF.

The chain has TRBV4-3 and TRBJ2-7; 9 nucleotides match TRBD2. The germline V gene encodes CDR1 LGHNA and CDR2 YSLEER. The CDR3 is 17 residues long. Trimming cost V 4 bases and J 2 bases; bases outside gene matches: 12. The CDR3 coding sequence is TGCGCCAGCAGCCCGTCGAGGGGTAGCGGGGGTACCTACGAGCAGTACTTC. This translates into CASSPSRGSGGTYEQYF.

This chain joins TRBV18 and TRBJ2-7; TRBD1 might be the D (5 bases). Germline V gives CDR1 KGHSH, CDR2 LQKENI. CDR3 length: 13 amino acids. The V end lost 2 bases, the J end lost 3 bases, and 8 bases lay between the germline ends. CDR3 coding DNA: TGTGCCAGCTCACCAACCAGGGACTACGAGCAGTACTTC. This encodes CASSPTRDYEQYF.